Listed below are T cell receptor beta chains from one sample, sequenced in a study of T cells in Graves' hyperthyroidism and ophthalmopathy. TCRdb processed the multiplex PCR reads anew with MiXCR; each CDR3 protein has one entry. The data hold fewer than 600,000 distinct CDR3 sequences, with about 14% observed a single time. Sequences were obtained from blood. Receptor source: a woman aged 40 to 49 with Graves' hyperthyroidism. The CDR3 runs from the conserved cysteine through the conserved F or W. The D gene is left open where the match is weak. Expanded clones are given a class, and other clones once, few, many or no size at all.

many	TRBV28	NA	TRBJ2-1	CASSTGTVWKQFF	TGTGCCAGCAGTACAGGGACGGTATGGAAGCAGTTCTTC
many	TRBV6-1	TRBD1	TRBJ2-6	CASTVKSLDRGLSSGANVLTF	TGTGCCAGCACGGTTAAGAGTCTGGACAGGGGCCTCTCCTCTGGGGCCAACGTCCTGACTTTC
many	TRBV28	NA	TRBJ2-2	CASSLFPHSDSTGELFF	TGTGCCAGCAGTTTATTCCCCCACTCGGACAGCACCGGGGAGCTGTTTTTT
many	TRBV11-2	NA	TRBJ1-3	CASRARVGERNTIYF	TGTGCCAGCAGAGCAAGAGTAGGGGAAAGAAACACCATATATTTT
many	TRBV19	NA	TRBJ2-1	CASSPTFYNEQFF	TGTGCCAGTAGTCCTACCTTCTACAATGAGCAGTTCTTC
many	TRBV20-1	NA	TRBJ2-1	CSATPRRVRDEQFF	TGCAGTGCTACCCCACGCAGGGTAAGAGATGAGCAGTTCTTC
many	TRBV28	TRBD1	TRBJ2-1	CASSLRDRDWDEQFF	TGTGCCAGCAGTTTACGGGACAGGGATTGGGATGAGCAGTTCTTC
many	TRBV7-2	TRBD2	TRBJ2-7	CASSLSSGGSYEQYF	TGTGCCAGCAGCCTGAGTAGCGGGGGATCCTACGAGCAGTACTTC
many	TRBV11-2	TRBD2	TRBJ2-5	CASSLWGDVAGLETQYF	TGTGCCAGCAGCTTATGGGGTGATGTAGCGGGATTAGAGACCCAGTACTTC
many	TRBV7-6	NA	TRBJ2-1	CASSHSRINEQFF	TGTGCCAGCAGTCATTCTCGGATCAATGAGCAGTTCTTC
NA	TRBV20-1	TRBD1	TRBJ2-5	CSASGTGGIFETQYF	TGCAGTGCTAGCGGGACAGGGGGCATTTTCGAGACCCAGTACTTC
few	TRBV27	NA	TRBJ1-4	CASSLSWVGEKLFF	TGTGCCAGCAGTTTATCGTGGGTTGGGGAAAAACTGTTTTTT
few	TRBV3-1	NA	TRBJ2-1	CASSQVAGPYNEQFF	TGTGCCAGCAGCCAGGTGGCCGGCCCCTACAATGAGCAGTTCTTC
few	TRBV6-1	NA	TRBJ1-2	CASRPVINSYGYTF	TGTGCCAGCAGGCCAGTAATCAACAGCTATGGCTACACCTTC
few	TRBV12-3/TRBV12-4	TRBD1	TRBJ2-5	CASSPQQGAGTQYF	TGTGCCAGCAGCCCTCAACAGGGGGCAGGGACCCAGTACTTC
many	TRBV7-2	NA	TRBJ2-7	CASSLGTITYEQYF	TGTGCCAGCAGCTTAGGGACTATAACCTACGAGCAGTACTTC
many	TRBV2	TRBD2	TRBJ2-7	CASSESGTSGYEQYF	TGTGCCAGCAGCGAAAGCGGGACTAGCGGCTACGAGCAGTACTTC
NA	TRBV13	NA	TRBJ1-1	CASSLQGDEAFF	TGTGCCAGCAGTCTACAGGGAGATGAAGCTTTCTTT
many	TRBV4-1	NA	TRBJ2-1	CASSQKDSRYNEQFF	TGCGCCAGCAGCCAAAAAGACTCGCGTTACAATGAGCAGTTCTTC
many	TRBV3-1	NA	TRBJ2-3	CASSPDRSRPQYF	TGTGCCAGCAGTCCGGACAGAAGTCGTCCGCAGTATTTT
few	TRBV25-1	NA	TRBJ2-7	CASMERYEQYF	TGTGCCAGCATGGAAAGATACGAGCAGTACTTC
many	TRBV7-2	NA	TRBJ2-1	CASSSRTGYNEQFF	TGTGCCAGCAGCTCTCGTACGGGCTACAATGAGCAGTTCTTC
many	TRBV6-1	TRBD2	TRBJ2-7	CASRSGTSGAYEQYF	TGTGCCAGCAGATCCGGGACTAGCGGAGCCTACGAGCAGTACTTC
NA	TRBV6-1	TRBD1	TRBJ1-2	CASRDRALDYGYTF	TGTGCCAGCAGGGACAGGGCGTTGGACTATGGCTACACCTTC
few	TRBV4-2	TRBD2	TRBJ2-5	CASSQETSGGTKTQYF	TGTGCCAGCAGCCAAGAAACTAGCGGGGGCACTAAGACCCAGTACTTC
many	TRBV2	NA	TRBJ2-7	CASSLLLSYEQYF	TGTGCCAGCAGTCTACTCCTCTCCTACGAGCAGTACTTC
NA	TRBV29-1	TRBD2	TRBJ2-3	CSASSGTSTDTQYF	TGCAGCGCCTCTAGCGGAACAAGCACAGATACGCAGTATTTT
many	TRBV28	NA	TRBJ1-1	CASSLRTEAFF	TGTGCCAGCAGCCTCCGTACTGAAGCTTTCTTT
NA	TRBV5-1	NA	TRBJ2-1	CASSTNLDSEQFF	TGCGCCAGCAGCACCAACCTAGATTCGGAGCAGTTCTTC
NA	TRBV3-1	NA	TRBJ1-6	CASSQATGSSYNSPLHF	TGTGCCAGCAGCCAAGCGACCGGTAGCTCCTATAATTCACCCCTCCACTTT
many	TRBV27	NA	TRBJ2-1	CASGLQGGTYNEQFF	TGTGCCAGCGGACTACAGGGGGGGACTTACAATGAGCAGTTCTTC
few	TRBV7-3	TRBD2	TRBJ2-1	CASSLTTSGDYNEQFF	TGTGCCAGCAGCTTAACGACTAGCGGGGACTACAATGAGCAGTTCTTC
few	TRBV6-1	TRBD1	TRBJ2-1	CASSSDRGQSYNEQFF	TGTGCCAGCAGTTCAGACAGGGGGCAGTCCTACAATGAGCAGTTCTTC
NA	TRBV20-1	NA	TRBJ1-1	CSASELVGRNTEAFF	TGCAGTGCGAGCGAGCTCGTAGGCAGGAACACTGAAGCTTTCTTT
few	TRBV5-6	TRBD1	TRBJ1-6	CASSPRDRDNSPLHF	TGTGCCAGCAGCCCACGGGACAGGGATAATTCACCCCTCCACTTT
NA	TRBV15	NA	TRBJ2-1	CATSRDFFGRNEQFF	TGTGCCACCAGCAGAGATTTTTTCGGGCGAAATGAGCAGTTCTTC
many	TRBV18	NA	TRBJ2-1	CASSPWDKSYNEQFF	TGTGCCAGCTCACCATGGGACAAGTCCTACAATGAGCAGTTCTTC
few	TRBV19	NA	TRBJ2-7	CASSIQGQSGGEQYF	TGTGCCAGTAGTATTCAGGGGCAATCCGGCGGCGAGCAGTACTTC
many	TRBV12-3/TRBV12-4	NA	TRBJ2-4	CASSIQGAGLHIQYF	TGTGCCAGCAGTATCCAGGGCGCCGGTCTCCACATTCAGTACTTC
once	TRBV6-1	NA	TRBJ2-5	CTSSEKETQYF	TGTACCAGCAGCGAAAAAGAGACCCAGTACTTC